Below, 19 T cell receptor beta chains from the same sample are listed, as sequenced in a study of OX40 agonist ivuxolimab in advanced cancers. Some clones are missing from TCRdb's copy, which holds only in-frame ones; the method was immunoSEQ multiplex PCR. The data contain about 60,000 clones, 70% to 90% of them singletons. The sequenced sample was CD4+ or CD8+ T cells sorted from blood, obtained in a trial of the OX40 agonist ivuxolimab. These TCRs come from an adult with an advanced solid tumor such as melanoma, head and neck, liver or kidney cancer.

The V and J genes are TRBV5-1 and TRBJ2-3; no firm D call. This CDR3 region has 16 residues. The V gene's germline CDR1 is SGHRS and CDR2 YFSETQ. V dropped 0 bases and J dropped 0 bases, with 11 bases sitting between them. The CDR3 sequence is CASSLGSRRSTDTQYF. CDR3 sequence (DNA): TGCGCCAGCAGCTTGGGGTCACGTCGGAGCACAGATACGCAGTATTTT. The variable domain in full, with the rest retrieved from reference TRBV5-1 and TRBJ2-3, is KAGVTQTPRYLIKTRGQQVTLSCSPISGHRSVSWYQQTPGQGLQFLFEYFSETQRNKGNFPGRFSGRQFSNSRSEMNVSTLELGDSALYLCASSLGSRRSTDTQYFGPGTRLTVL.

This rearrangement joins TRBV21-1 to TRBJ1-1; the table names TRBD1, a call not compared with the DNA. TRBV21-1 is a documented pseudogene. The CDR3 has 16 residues. The CDR3 loop is CASSGQGGDMNTEAFF. CDR3 nucleotides: TGTGCCAGCAGTGGACAGGGGGGGGACATGAACACTGAAGCTTTCTTT.

V is TRBV7-9 and J is TRBJ1-4; D not certain. Trimming pared 5 bases from V and 6 bases from J, leaving 10 bases between. The CDR3 contains 13 residues. Per the germline V gene, CDR1 is SEHNR and CDR2 is FQNEAQ (reference sequence). In DNA form, the CDR3 reads TGTGCCAGCAGCCCCAACGGGTATGAAAAACTGTTTTTT. Its translation is CASSPNGYEKLFF.

This chain connects TRBV6-1 to TRBJ1-1, with D possibly TRBD1 on 5 matching bases. Per germline, CDR1 MNHNS and CDR2 SASEGT. The CDR3 is 14 residues long. The V gene lost 5 bases and the J gene lost 3 bases, with 13 bases spanning the gap. CDR3: CASSPRGGDTEAFF. The DNA for the CDR3 is TGTGCCAGCAGTCCACGGGGGGGGGACACTGAAGCTTTCTTT.

V gene TRBV4-1 combines with J gene TRBJ1-2; D unresolved. CDR1 is MGHRA, CDR2 YSYEKL, per germline. The V and J ends lost 0 bases and 7 bases respectively, with 15 bases between them. The CDR3 extends over 15 amino acids. The DNA for the CDR3 is TGCGCCAGCAGCCAAGAATCGCCTAGAGTCCGTGGCTACACCTTC. Translating gives CASSQESPRVRGYTF.

The chain recombines TRBV6-5 with TRBJ2-7; 7 positions match TRBD1. The CDR3 consists of 14 residues. Germline V CDR1 and CDR2: MNHEY, SVGAGI. The J segment lost 2 bases and the V segment lost 5 bases, leaving 6 bases of the junction unmatched. DNA of the CDR3: TGTGCCAGCAGTAACAGACAGGGCCCCTACGAGCAGTACTTC. Residues: CASSNRQGPYEQYF.

The V call is TRBV5-1, the J call TRBJ2-5; D perhaps matches TRBD2 (6 bases). The J call could be wrong; TRBJ2-7 is a better fit for the DNA end. The CDR3 has 16 amino acids. Per germline, CDR1 SGHRS and CDR2 YFSETQ. CDR3 protein: CASSLGLRGTSYEQYF. DNA of the CDR3: TGCGCCAGCAGCTTGGGATTGCGGGGTACCTCCTACGAGCAGTACTTC.

The chain recombines TRBV30 with TRBJ2-2; D ambiguous. Germline lookup yields CDR1 GTSNPN and CDR2 SVGIG (reference sequence). There are 12 residues in the CDR3. The V gene lost 2 bases and the J gene lost 6 bases, with 7 bases spanning the gap. The DNA for the CDR3 is TGTGCCTGGAGTCGGACGGCCGGGGAGCTGTTTTTT. Amino acid sequence: CAWSRTAGELFF.

The CDR3 here is CASSLLRSTGGSTGELFF. The CDR3 nucleotides are TGTGCCAGCAGCTTACTCAGGTCCACAGGGGGTAGCACCGGGGAGCTGTTTTTT. The chain links TRBV7-9 to TRBJ2-2, with 8 nucleotides matching TRBD1. The CDR3 runs to 18 residues. Germline V gene sequence: CDR1 SEHNR, CDR2 FQNEAQ (reference sequence). The junction had 12 bases not matched to a gene; V was cut back by 2 bases and J by 4 bases.

This chain links TRBV9 with TRBJ1-2; D not resolved. The CDR3 runs 11 residues. The germline V and J ends were trimmed by 2 bases and 5 bases, with 4 bases remaining between them. Germline CDR1 reads SGDLS; CDR2 reads YYNGEE. The CDR3 is CASSVGYGYTF. CDR3 coding DNA: TGTGCCAGCAGCGTTGGTTATGGCTACACCTTC.

The chain is built from TRBV2 and TRBJ1-5; TRBD1 matches at 9 bases. The CDR3 sequence is 16 residues long. Trimming at V came to 4 bases and at J to 3 bases, leaving 7 bases not matched to a gene. CDR1 SNHLY and CDR2 FYNNEI come from the germline V gene. CDR3 sequence: CASSGPGTGNNQPQHF. The CDR3 DNA is TGTGCCAGCAGTGGGCCCGGGACAGGGAACAATCAGCCCCAGCATTTT.

This clone was recorded only once. The chain employs TRBV18 and TRBJ2-5, with D possibly being TRBD2 (5 bases). The CDR3 runs to 13 residues. The ends were cut back, 6 bases at V and 2 bases at J, with 10 bases in the middle. Germline CDR1 KGHSH, CDR2 LQKENI. The CDR3 region is CASSAGLQETQYF. CDR3 sequence (DNA): TGTGCCAGCTCCGCGGGCTTACAAGAGACCCAGTACTTC.

The chain couples TRBV7-3 to TRBJ1-2; D not resolved. Trimming left V 5 bases short and J 8 bases short, with 18 bases between. The germline V gene has CDR1 SGHTA and CDR2 FQGTGA. The CDR3 is made up of 14 amino acids. The CDR3 DNA is TGTGCCAGCAGCCCCCGGGTAGGATTTAAGGGCTACACCTTC. This encodes CASSPRVGFKGYTF. Full variable domain (missing parts from reference TRBV7-3 and TRBJ1-2): GAGVSQTPSNKVTEKGKYVELRCDPISGHTALYWYRQSLGQGPEFLIYFQGTGAADDSGLPNDRFFAVRPEGSVSTLKIQRTERGDSAVYLCASSPRVGFKGYTFGSGTRLTVV.

The chain uses TRBV6-6 and TRBJ2-1, with D tentatively TRBD2 (6 bases). The germline V gene encodes CDR1 MNHNY and CDR2 SVGAGI (reference sequence). V lost 2 bases and J 4 bases, leaving 9 bases between the germline ends. There are 14 residues in the CDR3. CDR3 loop: CASSYEAGYNEQFF. Here the CDR3 DNA reads TGTGCCAGCAGTTACGAGGCGGGATACAATGAGCAGTTCTTC.

The chain carries TRBV5-1 and TRBJ2-1; the match to TRBD2 covers 7 bases. Per germline, CDR1 SGHRS and CDR2 YFSETQ. The V segment lost 0 bases and the J segment 3 bases; nucleotides outside the gene matches: 6. The CDR3 totals 16 residues. The CDR3 spells CASSLDRGVIYNEQFF. CDR3 nucleotides: TGCGCCAGCAGCTTGGACCGGGGGGTCATCTACAATGAGCAGTTCTTC.

In its sample, this clone was seen once. V gene TRBV5-1 combines with J gene TRBJ2-2, with 11 bases matching TRBD2. The germline V gene has CDR1 SGHRS and CDR2 YFSETQ. The V and J ends lost 2 bases and 4 bases, in that order; junction bases with no gene match: 7. The CDR3 sequence is 17 residues long. CDR3 DNA: TGCGCCAGCAGCTTCGGTAGCGGGGGGGCTTCCACCGGGGAGCTGTTTTTT. It codes for CASSFGSGGASTGELFF.

The genes are TRBV6-5 and TRBJ1-1; D ambiguous. Trimming removed 6 bases at V and 11 bases at J, with 13 bases between. The germline V gene encodes CDR1 MNHEY and CDR2 SVGAGI. The CDR3 sequence is 11 residues long. Written as DNA, the CDR3 is TGTGCCAGCAGCACCACGCGGGAGGCTTTCTTT. It encodes CASSTTREAFF.

The rearrangement links TRBV7-2 to TRBJ2-1; D is possibly TRBD1 (6 bases). Germline V gene lookup returns CDR1 SGHTA and CDR2 FQGNSA. V lost 5 bases to trimming and J lost 8 bases, with 16 bases between them. This CDR3 region has 14 residues. The CDR3 reads CASSPPAYRDEQFF. Here the CDR3 DNA reads TGTGCCAGCAGCCCCCCGGCCTACAGGGATGAGCAGTTCTTC.

The chain links TRBV18 to TRBJ2-7; 8 bases match TRBD1. CDR1 is KGHSH, CDR2 LQKENI, per germline. This CDR3 has 14 residues. V gave up 6 bases and J gave up 7 bases; unmatched junction bases: 11. In DNA form, the CDR3 reads TGTGCCAGCTCCCACGGGCAGGGGGCGATTGAGCAGTACTTC. Encoded protein: CASSHGQGAIEQYF.